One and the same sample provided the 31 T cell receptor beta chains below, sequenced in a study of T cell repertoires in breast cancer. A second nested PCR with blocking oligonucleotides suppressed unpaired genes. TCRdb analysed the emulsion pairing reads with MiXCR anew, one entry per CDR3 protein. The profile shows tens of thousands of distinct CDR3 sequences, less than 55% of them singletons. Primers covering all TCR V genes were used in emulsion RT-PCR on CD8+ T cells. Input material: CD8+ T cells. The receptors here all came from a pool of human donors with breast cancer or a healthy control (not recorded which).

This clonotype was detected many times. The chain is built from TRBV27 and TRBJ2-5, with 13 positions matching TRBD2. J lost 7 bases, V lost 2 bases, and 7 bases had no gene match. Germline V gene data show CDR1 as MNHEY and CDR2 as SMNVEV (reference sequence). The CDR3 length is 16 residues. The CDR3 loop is CASSLRLAGGSGTQYF. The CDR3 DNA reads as TGTGCCAGCAGTTTAAGACTAGCGGGAGGATCGGGGACCCAGTACTTC.

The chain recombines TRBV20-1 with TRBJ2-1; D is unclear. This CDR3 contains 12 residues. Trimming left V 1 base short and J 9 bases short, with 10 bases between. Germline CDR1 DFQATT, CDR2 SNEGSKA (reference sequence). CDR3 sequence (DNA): TGCAGTGCTAGAGTTGGGTTTACTGAGCAGTTCTTC. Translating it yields CSARVGFTEQFF.

In DNA form, the CDR3 reads TGCAGTGCTCGGGGACTAGCGGGGAATGAGCAGTTCTTC. Translated: CSARGLAGNEQFF. The V and J genes are TRBV20-1 and TRBJ2-1; 13 nucleotides align to TRBD2. The CDR3 is made up of 13 amino acids. The trim removed 5 bases at V and 7 bases at J, leaving 2 bases unmatched. Germline V lookup: CDR1 DFQATT, CDR2 SNEGSKA (reference sequence).

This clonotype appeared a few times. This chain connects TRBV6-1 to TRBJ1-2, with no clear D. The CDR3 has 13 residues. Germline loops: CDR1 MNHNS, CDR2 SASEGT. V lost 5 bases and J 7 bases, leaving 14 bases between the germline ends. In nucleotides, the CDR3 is TGTGCCAGCAGTACAGTAGAGGGTGGTGGCTACACCTTC. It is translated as CASSTVEGGGYTF.

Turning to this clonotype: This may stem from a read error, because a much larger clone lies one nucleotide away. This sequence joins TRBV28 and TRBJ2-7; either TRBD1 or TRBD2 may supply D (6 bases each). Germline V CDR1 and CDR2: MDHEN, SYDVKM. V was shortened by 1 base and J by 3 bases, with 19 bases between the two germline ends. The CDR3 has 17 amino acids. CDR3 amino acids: CASSLLEGHLGFYEQYF. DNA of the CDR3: TGTGCCAGCAGTTTATTGGAGGGACATTTGGGTTTCTACGAGCAGTACTTC.

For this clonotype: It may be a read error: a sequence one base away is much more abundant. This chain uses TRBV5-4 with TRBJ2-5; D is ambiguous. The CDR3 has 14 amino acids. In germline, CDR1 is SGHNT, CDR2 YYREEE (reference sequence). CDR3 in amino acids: CASSLERAAETQHF. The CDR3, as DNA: TGTGCCAGCAGCTTGGAACGGGCCGCGGAGACCCAGCACTTC.

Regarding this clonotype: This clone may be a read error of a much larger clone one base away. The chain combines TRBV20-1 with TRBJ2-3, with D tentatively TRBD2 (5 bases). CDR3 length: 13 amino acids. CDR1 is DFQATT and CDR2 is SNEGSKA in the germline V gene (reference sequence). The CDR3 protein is CSASFAGTNTQYF. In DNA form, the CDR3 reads TGCAGTGCTAGTTTCGCGGGCACAAATACGCAGTATTTT.

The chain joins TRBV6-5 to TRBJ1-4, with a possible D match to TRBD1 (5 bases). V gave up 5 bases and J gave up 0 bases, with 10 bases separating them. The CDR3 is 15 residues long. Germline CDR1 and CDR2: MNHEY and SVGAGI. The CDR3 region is CASSKDTATNEKLFF. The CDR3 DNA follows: TGTGCCAGCAGTAAGGACACCGCAACTAATGAAAAACTGTTTTTT.

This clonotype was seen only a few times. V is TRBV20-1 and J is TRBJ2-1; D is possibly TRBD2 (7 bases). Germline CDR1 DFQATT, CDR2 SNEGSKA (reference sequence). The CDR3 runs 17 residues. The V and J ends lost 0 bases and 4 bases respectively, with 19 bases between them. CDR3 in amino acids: CSARDPGKAGHYNEQFF. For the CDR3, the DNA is TGCAGTGCTAGAGACCCCGGTAAAGCGGGACATTACAATGAGCAGTTCTTC.

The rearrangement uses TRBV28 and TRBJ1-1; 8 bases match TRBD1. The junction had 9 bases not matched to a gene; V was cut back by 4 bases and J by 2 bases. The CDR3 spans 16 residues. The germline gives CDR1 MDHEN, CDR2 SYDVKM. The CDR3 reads CASSYPSGGQNTEAFF. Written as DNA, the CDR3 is TGTGCCAGCAGTTACCCTTCAGGGGGCCAAAACACTGAAGCTTTCTTT.

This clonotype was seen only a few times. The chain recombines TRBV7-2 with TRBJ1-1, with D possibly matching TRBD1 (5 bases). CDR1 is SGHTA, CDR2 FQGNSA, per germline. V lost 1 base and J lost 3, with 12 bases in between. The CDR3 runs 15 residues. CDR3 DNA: TGTGCCAGCAGCTTAGTCTGGGGGGGGGACACTGAAGCTTTCTTT. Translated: CASSLVWGGDTEAFF.

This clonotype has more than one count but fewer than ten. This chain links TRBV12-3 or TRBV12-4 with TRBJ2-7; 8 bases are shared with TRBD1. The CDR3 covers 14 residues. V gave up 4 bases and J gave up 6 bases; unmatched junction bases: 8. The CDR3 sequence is CASSWDRYAGEQYF. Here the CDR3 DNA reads TGTGCCAGCAGTTGGGACAGGTACGCGGGCGAGCAGTACTTC.

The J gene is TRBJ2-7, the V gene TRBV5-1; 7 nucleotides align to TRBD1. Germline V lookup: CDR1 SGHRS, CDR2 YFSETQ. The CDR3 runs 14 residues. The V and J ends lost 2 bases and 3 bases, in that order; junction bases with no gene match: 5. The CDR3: CASSFGTEYYEQYF. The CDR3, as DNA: TGCGCCAGCAGCTTTGGGACAGAATACTACGAGCAGTACTTC.

The CDR3 loop reads CASSEQGRYEQYF. The CDR3 DNA reads TGTGCCAGCAGTGAACAGGGCCGCTACGAGCAGTACTTC. The gene calls are TRBV2 and TRBJ2-7; a possible D gene is TRBD1 (5 bases). Germline assignment: CDR1 SNHLY and CDR2 FYNNEI. Trimming took off 2 bases at V and 3 bases at J, with 8 bases between the two ends. The CDR3 spans 13 residues.

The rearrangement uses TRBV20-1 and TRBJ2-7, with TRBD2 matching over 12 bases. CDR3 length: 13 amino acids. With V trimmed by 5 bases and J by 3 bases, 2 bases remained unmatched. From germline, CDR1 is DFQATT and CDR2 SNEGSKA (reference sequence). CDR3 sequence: CSARLAGVYEQYF. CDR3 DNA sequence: TGCAGTGCTCGACTAGCGGGGGTCTACGAGCAGTACTTC.

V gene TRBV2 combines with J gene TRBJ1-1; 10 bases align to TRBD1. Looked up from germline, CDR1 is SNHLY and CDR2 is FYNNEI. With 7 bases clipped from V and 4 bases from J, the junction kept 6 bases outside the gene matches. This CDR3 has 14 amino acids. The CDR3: CASTQTGGVTEAFF. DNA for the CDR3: TGTGCCAGCACTCAGACAGGGGGCGTCACTGAAGCTTTCTTT.

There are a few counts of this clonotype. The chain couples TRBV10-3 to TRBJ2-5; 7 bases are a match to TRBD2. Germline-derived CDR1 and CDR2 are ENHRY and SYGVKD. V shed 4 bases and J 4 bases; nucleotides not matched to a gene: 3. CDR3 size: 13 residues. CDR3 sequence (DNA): TGTGCCATCAGTGTGGGGACTACAGAGACCCAGTACTTC. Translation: CAISVGTTETQYF.

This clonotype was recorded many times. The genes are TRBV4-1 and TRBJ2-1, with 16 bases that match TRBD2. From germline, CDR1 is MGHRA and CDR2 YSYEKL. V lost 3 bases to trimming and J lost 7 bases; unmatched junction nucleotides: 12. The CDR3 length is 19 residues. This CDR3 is CASSHPGLAGGPDRNEQFF. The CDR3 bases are TGCGCCAGCAGCCACCCGGGACTAGCGGGAGGGCCAGATAGGAATGAGCAGTTCTTC.

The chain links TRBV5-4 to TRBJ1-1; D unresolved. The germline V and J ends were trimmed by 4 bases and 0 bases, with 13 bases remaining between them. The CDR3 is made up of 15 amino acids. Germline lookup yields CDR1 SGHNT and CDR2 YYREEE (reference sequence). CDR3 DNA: TGTGCCAGCAGCCCCTACACCTTCATGAACACTGAAGCTTTCTTT. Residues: CASSPYTFMNTEAFF.

CDR3 sequence reads: CSASRWETSTDTQYF. The CDR3 region has the DNA TGCAGTGCTAGTAGATGGGAGACTAGCACAGATACGCAGTATTTT. The chain carries TRBV20-1 and TRBJ2-3; D is possibly TRBD2 (5 bases). From germline, CDR1 is DFQATT and CDR2 SNEGSKA (reference sequence). V dropped 3 bases and J dropped 0 bases, with 13 bases sitting between them. The CDR3 covers 15 residues.

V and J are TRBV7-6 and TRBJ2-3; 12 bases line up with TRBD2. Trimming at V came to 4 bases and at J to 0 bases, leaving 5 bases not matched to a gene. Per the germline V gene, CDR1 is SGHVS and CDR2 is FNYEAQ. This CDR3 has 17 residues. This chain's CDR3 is CASSYGLAGTSTDTQYF. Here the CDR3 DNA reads TGTGCCAGCAGCTACGGACTAGCGGGGACTAGCACAGATACGCAGTATTTT.

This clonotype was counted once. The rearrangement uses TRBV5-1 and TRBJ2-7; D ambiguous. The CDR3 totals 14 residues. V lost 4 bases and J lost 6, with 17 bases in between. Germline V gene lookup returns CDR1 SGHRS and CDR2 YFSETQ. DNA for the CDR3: TGCGCCAGCAGCGTCGGACCCTCCGGAAGCGAGCAGTACTTC. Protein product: CASSVGPSGSEQYF.

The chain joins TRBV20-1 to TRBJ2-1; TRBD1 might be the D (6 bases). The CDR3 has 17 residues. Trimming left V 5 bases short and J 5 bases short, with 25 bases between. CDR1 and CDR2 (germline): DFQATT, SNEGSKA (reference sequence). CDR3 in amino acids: CSAWRGGAPTVNNEQFF. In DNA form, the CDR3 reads TGCAGTGCTTGGAGAGGGGGAGCCCCGACCGTAAACAATGAGCAGTTCTTC.

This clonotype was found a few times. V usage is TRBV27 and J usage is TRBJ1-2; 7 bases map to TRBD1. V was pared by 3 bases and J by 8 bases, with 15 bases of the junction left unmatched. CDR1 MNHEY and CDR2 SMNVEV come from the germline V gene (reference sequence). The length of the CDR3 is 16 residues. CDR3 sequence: CASSFTGQVLRGGYTF. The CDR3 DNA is TGTGCCAGCAGTTTTACTGGACAGGTCTTACGGGGGGGCTACACCTTC.

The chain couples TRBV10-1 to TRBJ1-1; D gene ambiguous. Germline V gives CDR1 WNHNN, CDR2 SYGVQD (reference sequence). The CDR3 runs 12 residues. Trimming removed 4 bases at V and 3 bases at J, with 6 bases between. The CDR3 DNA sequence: TGCGCCAGCAGTGGGGCAGACACTGAAGCTTTCTTT. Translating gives CASSGADTEAFF.

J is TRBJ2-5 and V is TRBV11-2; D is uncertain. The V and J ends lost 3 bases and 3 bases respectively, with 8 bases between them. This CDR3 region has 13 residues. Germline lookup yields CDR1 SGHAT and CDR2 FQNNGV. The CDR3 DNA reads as TGTGCCAGCAGCTTTACACGAGAAGAGACCCAGTACTTC. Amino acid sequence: CASSFTREETQYF.

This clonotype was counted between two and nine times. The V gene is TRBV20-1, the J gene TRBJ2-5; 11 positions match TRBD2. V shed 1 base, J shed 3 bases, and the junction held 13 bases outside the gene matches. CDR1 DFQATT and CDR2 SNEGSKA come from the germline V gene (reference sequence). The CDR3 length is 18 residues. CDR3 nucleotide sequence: TGCAGTGCTAGAGGTAGCGGGAGGGCCGTGGTAGAGAAAGAGACCCAGTACTTC. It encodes CSARGSGRAVVEKETQYF.

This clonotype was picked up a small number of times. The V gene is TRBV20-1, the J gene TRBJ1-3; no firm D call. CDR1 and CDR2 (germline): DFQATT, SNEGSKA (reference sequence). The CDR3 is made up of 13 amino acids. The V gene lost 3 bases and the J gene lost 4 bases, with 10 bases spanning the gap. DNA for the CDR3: TGCAGTGCTAGTCGGGGAGAAGGAAACACCATATATTTT. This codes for CSASRGEGNTIYF.

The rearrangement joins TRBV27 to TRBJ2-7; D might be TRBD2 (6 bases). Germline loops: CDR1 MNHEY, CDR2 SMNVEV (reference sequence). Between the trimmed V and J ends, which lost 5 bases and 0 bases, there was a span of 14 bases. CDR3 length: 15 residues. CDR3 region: CASSPREPSSYEQYF. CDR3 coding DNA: TGTGCCAGCAGTCCCCGGGAGCCAAGCTCCTACGAGCAGTACTTC.

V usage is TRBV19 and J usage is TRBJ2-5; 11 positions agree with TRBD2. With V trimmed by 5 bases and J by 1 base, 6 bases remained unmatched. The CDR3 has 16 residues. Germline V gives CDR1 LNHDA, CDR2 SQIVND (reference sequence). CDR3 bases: TGTGCCAGTAGTTTAGCGGGGGGGCCGGCCCAAGAGACCCAGTACTTC. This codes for CASSLAGGPAQETQYF.

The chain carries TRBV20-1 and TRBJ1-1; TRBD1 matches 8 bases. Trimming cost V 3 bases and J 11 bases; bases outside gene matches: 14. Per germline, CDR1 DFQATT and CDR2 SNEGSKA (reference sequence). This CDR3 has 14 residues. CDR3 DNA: TGCAGTGCTAGTGCTACCTCAGGGGGCGGTTTTGCTTTCTTT. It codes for CSASATSGGGFAFF.